Below, 5 T cell receptor beta chains from the same sample are listed, as sequenced in a study of blood T cell repertoires in COVID-19. Libraries were prepared by immunoSEQ multiplex PCR; TCRdb keeps only in-frame clonotypes and omits some of them. Counted here are roughly 130,000 clones, approximately 79% occurring once; the ten biggest clones make up 3% to 4.5%. Source material: peripheral blood. All receptors come from a man aged 60 to 75 with acute or convalescent COVID-19.

The J gene is TRBJ1-5, the V gene TRBV19; perhaps TRBD1 as D (6 bases). The CDR3 loop spans 18 amino acids. The V gene's germline CDR1 is LNHDA and CDR2 SQIVND (reference sequence). Trimming pared 0 bases from V and 1 base from J, leaving 16 bases between. The CDR3 region is CASSIDFLGRGSNQPQHF. CDR3 sequence (DNA): TGTGCCAGTAGTATAGATTTCTTGGGGAGGGGGAGCAATCAGCCCCAGCATTTT.

The V gene is TRBV6-5, the J gene TRBJ1-4; possibly TRBD1 for D (5 bases). The V end lost 5 bases, the J end lost 0 bases, and 7 bases lay between the germline ends. From germline, CDR1 is MNHEY and CDR2 SVGAGI. The CDR3 spans 14 residues. In DNA form, the CDR3 reads TGTGCCAGCAGTAGGACACCAACTAATGAAAAACTGTTTTTT. This encodes CASSRTPTNEKLFF.

The V gene is TRBV5-1, the J gene TRBJ1-1; possible D gene TRBD1, 6 bases. The CDR3 extends over 15 amino acids. V was trimmed by 9 bases and J by 3 bases, leaving 21 bases between them. Germline CDR1 SGHRS, CDR2 YFSETQ. CDR3 protein: CATSETGPRDTEAFF. CDR3 nucleotide sequence: TGCGCCACCTCAGAGACAGGCCCGAGGGACACTGAAGCTTTCTTT.

This chain uses TRBV4-3 with TRBJ1-5; D possibly corresponds to TRBD1 (6 bases). Trimming took 0 bases from V and 3 from J, leaving 9 bases between them. Germline loops: CDR1 LGHNA, CDR2 YSLEER. CDR3 length: 15 residues. The CDR3 sequence is CASSQEDSNNQPQHF. In DNA form, the CDR3 reads TGCGCCAGCAGCCAAGAGGACAGCAACAATCAGCCCCAGCATTTT.

The rearrangement links TRBV4-2 to TRBJ1-3; TRBD1 agrees at 8 bases. From germline, CDR1 is LGHNA and CDR2 YNFKEQ. CDR3 length equals 15 residues. V lost 4 bases, J lost 1 base, and 3 bases stayed unmatched. CDR3 sequence: CASSRGDRSGNTIYF. In nucleotides, the CDR3 is TGTGCCAGCAGCCGGGGGGACAGGTCTGGAAACACCATATATTTT.